The 3 T cell receptor beta chains below all came from one sample that was sequenced in a study of identifying expanded T cells in peripheral blood. Assay used: immunoSEQ multiplex PCR; TCRdb lists only in-frame clones, some missing. Of roughly 100,000 clones in the sample, approximately 88% were seen once. Sequences were obtained from blood. These receptors were obtained from a person aged 18 to 70 in good health.

The chain recombines TRBV7-3 with TRBJ2-1; 8 bases line up with TRBD2. This CDR3 is 15 amino acids long. CDR1 SGHTA and CDR2 FQGTGA come from the germline V gene. The ends lost 3 bases at V and 4 bases at J; junction bases unmatched: 5. This chain's CDR3 is CASSFTSGGYNEQFF. CDR3 in DNA: TGTGCCAGCAGCTTTACCAGCGGGGGATACAATGAGCAGTTCTTC.

This sequence joins TRBV19 and TRBJ1-2; TRBD1 might be the D (6 bases). CDR1 and CDR2 from the germline V gene are LNHDA and SQIVND (reference sequence). The CDR3 sequence is 15 residues long. Between the trimmed V and J ends, which lost 5 bases and 7 bases, there was a span of 20 bases. The CDR3 bases are TGTGCCAGTAGTGGATCTGGGGGGCCGGGGCCTGGCTACACCTTC. It yields the protein CASSGSGGPGPGYTF.

The chain carries TRBV7-2 and TRBJ2-5, with D tentatively TRBD1 (5 bases). The CDR3 is 15 amino acids. The germline CDR1 and CDR2 sequences are SGHTA and FQGNSA. Trimming cost V 2 bases and J 5 bases, with 15 bases left between them. The CDR3 is CASSLNLGAGETQYF. The CDR3 DNA sequence: TGTGCCAGCAGCTTAAACCTAGGGGCAGGTGAGACCCAGTACTTC.